Included here is one TCR beta chain sequence, with context. Its cognate antigen is unknown. The record originates from a study of CXCR3-negative and CXCR3-positive naive CD8 T cells. On the study more broadly: The libraries yielded about 130 million TRB reads, about 1.5 +/- 0.3 million each. Study-level results: Naive cells with CXCR3 showed TRB CDR3s that were more hydrophobic than those in CXCR3-negative naive cells. Memory CD8+ T cell repertoires were far less diverse than both naive subsets.

UMI-labeled 5' RACE yielded the TRB cDNA libraries. TCRdb reprocessed the 5' RACE reads, keeping one entry per CDR3 protein, no DNA. The sample has tens of thousands of distinct CDR3 sequences; the top ten hold roughly 0.48%. CDR1 and CDR2 from the germline V gene are MDHEN and SYDVKM. The CDR3 contains 16 residues. The J gene is TRBJ2-4, the V gene TRBV28; TCRdb's D call of TRBD2 is untestable without DNA. The TCR was taken from a human donor in good health. Some clones in this sample may be carry-over from other donors' samples. The sample consisted of naive CXCR3+ CD8+ T cells from blood. Subset meaning: CD45RO-CCR7+CD27+CD95- naive CD8+ T cells expressing CXCR3 (TNR3+). CDR3 amino acids: CASSVLAGGPKNIQYF. The complete variable domain, with remaining parts taken from reference TRBV28 and TRBJ2-4, reads DVKVTQSSRYLVKRTGEKVFLECVQDMDHENMFWYRQDPGLGLRLIYFSYDVKMKEKGDIPEGYSVSREKKERFSLILESASTNQTSMYLCASSVLAGGPKNIQYFGAGTRLSVL.